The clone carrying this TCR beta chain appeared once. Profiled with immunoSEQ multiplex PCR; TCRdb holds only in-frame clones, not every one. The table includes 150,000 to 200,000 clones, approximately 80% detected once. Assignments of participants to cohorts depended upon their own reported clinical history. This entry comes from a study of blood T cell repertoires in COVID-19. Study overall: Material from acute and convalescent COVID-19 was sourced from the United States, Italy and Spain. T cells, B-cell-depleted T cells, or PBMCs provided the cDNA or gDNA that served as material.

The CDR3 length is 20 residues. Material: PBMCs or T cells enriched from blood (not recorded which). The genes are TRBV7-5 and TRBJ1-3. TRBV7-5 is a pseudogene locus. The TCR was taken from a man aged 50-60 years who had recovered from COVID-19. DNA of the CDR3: TGTGTCAGAAGCTTAGAACCGACACCCCTAGGAGGTACCTCTGGAAACACCATATATTTT. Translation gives CVRSLEPTPLGGTSGNTIYF.